Below, 10 T cell receptor beta chains from the same sample are listed, as sequenced in a study of blood T cell repertoires in COVID-19. Profiling relied on immunoSEQ multiplex PCR, and the TCRdb table lists in-frame clones only, not all of them. The sample has 84,000 or so clones; more than 60% are singletons. The sample was peripheral blood. The receptor set was obtained from a human donor in a cohort sampled during active COVID-19.

The J gene is TRBJ2-3, the V gene TRBV5-1; TRBD2 is a possible D gene (5 bases). This CDR3 is built from 13 residues. Germline CDR1 is SGHRS and CDR2 is YFSETQ. The V end lost 4 bases, the J end lost 4 bases, and 10 bases lay between the germline ends. The CDR3 here is CASSLRGSDTQYF. The CDR3 DNA reads as TGCGCCAGCAGCCTCCGGGGTTCAGATACGCAGTATTTT.

The chain carries TRBV19 and TRBJ1-4; the match to TRBD1 covers 8 bases. V was pared by 8 bases and J by 8 bases, with 10 bases of the junction left unmatched. The V gene's germline CDR1 is LNHDA and CDR2 SQIVND (reference sequence). This CDR3 has 14 amino acids. The CDR3 coding sequence is TGTGCCAGTGCCACCGGGACAGGCGGCGAAAAACTGTTTTTT. Translating it yields CASATGTGGEKLFF.

V is TRBV7-9 and J is TRBJ1-3, with D uncertain. CDR3 length: 17 amino acids. Germline V gene sequence: CDR1 SEHNR, CDR2 FQNEAQ (reference sequence). V was clipped by 7 bases and J by 0 bases, with 19 bases between them. The CDR3 coding sequence is TGTGCCAGCATCCCCCTGCGGGTAATGTCCTCTGGAAACACCATATATTTT. Translation: CASIPLRVMSSGNTIYF.

The rearrangement joins TRBV4-1 to TRBJ2-3, with D perhaps TRBD2 (7 bases). This CDR3 comprises 16 residues. Trimming removed 1 base from V and 4 bases from J, with 15 bases in between. Per the germline V gene, CDR1 is MGHRA and CDR2 is YSYEKL. CDR3 sequence reads: CASSQGNAGAPDTQYF. The CDR3 coding sequence is TGCGCCAGCAGCCAAGGAAACGCGGGGGCGCCAGATACGCAGTATTTT.

The chain is built from TRBV5-1 and TRBJ1-4; TRBD1 agrees at 9 bases. After removal of 3 bases from V and 5 bases from J, the junction contained 2 bases not matched to a gene. Germline CDR1 is SGHRS and CDR2 is YFSETQ. The CDR3 has 14 residues. The CDR3 loop reads CASSSGTGNEKLFF. The CDR3 nucleotides are TGCGCCAGCAGCTCCGGGACAGGGAATGAAAAACTGTTTTTT.

The chain carries TRBV12-3 or TRBV12-4 and TRBJ2-5, with a weak D call TRBD1 (5 bases). The CDR3 spans 13 residues. V lost 5 bases, J lost 9 bases, and 16 bases lay in between. The DNA of the CDR3 is TGTGCCAGCAGTATGCCCGAAACCAGGGCCCAGTACTTC. Translated: CASSMPETRAQYF.

The gene calls are TRBV7-9 and TRBJ2-5, with D possibly TRBD2 on 5 matching bases. Trimming removed 3 bases at V and 4 bases at J, with 12 bases between. Looked up from germline, CDR1 is SEHNR and CDR2 is FQNEAQ (reference sequence). The CDR3 is made up of 14 amino acids. DNA of the CDR3: TGTGCCAGCAGCTTGTATCGGACTGCAGAGACCCAGTACTTC. Amino acid sequence: CASSLYRTAETQYF.

The chain carries TRBV3-1 (or the pseudogene TRBV3-2) and TRBJ1-4; D not resolved. Trimming stripped 0 bases from V and 5 bases from J, with 16 bases between. CDR1 and CDR2 from the germline V gene are LGHDT and YNNKEL (reference sequence). CDR3 length: 17 residues. The CDR3 DNA reads TGTGCCAGCAGCCAAGATCGATGGACTCCGCTAAATGAAAAACTGTTTTTT. It is translated as CASSQDRWTPLNEKLFF.

The chain combines TRBV18 with TRBJ2-7; D gene uncertain. The CDR3 spans 13 residues. CDR1 is KGHSH and CDR2 is LQKENI in the germline V gene. The germline V and J ends were trimmed by 3 bases and 1 base, with 7 bases remaining between them. Written as DNA, the CDR3 is TGTGCCAGCTCACCGAGAAATTCCTACGAGCAGTACTTC. Amino acids: CASSPRNSYEQYF. Together with reference TRBV18 and TRBJ2-7, the CDR3 gives the full variable domain: NAGVMQNPRHLVRRRGQEARLRCSPMKGHSHVYWYRQLPEEGLKFMVYLQKENIIDESGMPKERFSAEFPKEGPSILRIQQVVRGDSAAYFCASSPRNSYEQYFGPGTRLTVT.

The chain recombines TRBV2 with TRBJ2-7, with D unresolved. The germline CDR1 and CDR2 sequences are SNHLY and FYNNEI. V was cut by 8 bases and J by 5 bases, with 10 bases left in between. The CDR3 totals 11 residues. The CDR3 region is CASRLAHEQYF. Written as DNA, the CDR3 is TGTGCCAGCCGCCTGGCCCACGAGCAGTACTTC.